The next 10 T cell receptor beta chains were all read from a single sample in a study of blood T cell repertoires in COVID-19. Generated by immunoSEQ multiplex PCR, the TCRdb table keeps only in-frame clones and is missing some. This sample has about 430,000 clones, with around nine tenths found just once. The sample taken for sequencing was PBMCs or T cells enriched from blood (not recorded which). The receptors here all came from a woman in her late teens or twenties who had been exposed to COVID-19.

This chain links TRBV19 with TRBJ1-5; D is uncertain. CDR1 LNHDA and CDR2 SQIVND come from the germline V gene (reference sequence). The CDR3 sequence is 15 residues long. V lost 7 bases, J lost 0 bases, and 13 bases lay in between. The CDR3 bases are TGTGCCAGTATTAATTGGGCAGCTAGCAATCAGCCCCAGCATTTT. The encoded protein is CASINWAASNQPQHF.

The chain couples TRBV25-1 to TRBJ2-5, with 9 bases identical to TRBD2. The germline V gene encodes CDR1 MGHDK and CDR2 SYGVNS. The length of the CDR3 is 17 residues. Germline trimming cut 4 bases from V and 1 base from J; bases unmatched to any gene: 10. The CDR3 nucleotides are TGTGCCAGCAGTGCGAGACTAGCGGAAAAATTCCAAGAGACCCAGTACTTC. The encoded protein is CASSARLAEKFQETQYF.

V usage is TRBV11-2 and J usage is TRBJ1-6; TRBD1 aligns across 7 bases. From germline, CDR1 is SGHAT and CDR2 FQNNGV. V shed 6 bases, J shed 7 bases, and the junction held 6 bases outside the gene matches. The CDR3 runs to 14 residues. DNA for the CDR3: TGTGCCAGCAGACGAACAGGGGAAAATTCACCCCTCCACTTT. It codes for CASRRTGENSPLHF.

This clone turned up a few times. This chain links TRBV5-6 with TRBJ2-2, with TRBD1 as a possible D gene (5 bases). CDR1 SGHDT and CDR2 YYEEEE come from the germline V gene. With 2 bases removed from V and 2 bases from J, the gap between germline ends came to 13 bases. This CDR3 is 16 amino acids long. This CDR3 reads CASSFRQTHNTGELFF. CDR3 DNA: TGTGCCAGCAGCTTTCGACAGACCCACAACACCGGGGAGCTGTTTTTT.

This chain uses TRBV7-2 with TRBJ1-2; D unclear. Deletions cut 5 bases from V and 3 bases from J, with 16 bases between. This CDR3 is 15 amino acids long. Germline V lookup: CDR1 SGHTA, CDR2 FQGNSA. DNA of the CDR3: TGTGCCAGCAGCCCGGGGAGAGGGCAGGACTATGGCTACACCTTC. Protein product: CASSPGRGQDYGYTF.

This chain joins TRBV11-3 and TRBJ1-1; D call uncertain. Germline V gives CDR1 SGHNT, CDR2 YENEEA. V dropped 5 bases and J dropped 1 base, with 17 bases sitting between them. CDR3 length equals 16 residues. This CDR3 is CASSQHWSRPNTEAFF. The CDR3 DNA reads TGTGCCAGCAGCCAGCATTGGTCCAGGCCGAACACTGAAGCTTTCTTT.

This sequence joins TRBV5-5 and TRBJ2-7; 8 bases map to TRBD1. The CDR3 consists of 17 residues. CDR1 and CDR2 from the germline V gene are SGHKS and YYEKEE (reference sequence). V dropped 4 bases and J dropped 2; count of bases not matched to a gene: 14. The CDR3 here is CASSRQQSGTGAYEQYF. CDR3 DNA sequence: TGTGCCAGCAGCAGACAACAATCCGGGACAGGAGCCTACGAGCAGTACTTC.

The chain employs TRBV6-5 and TRBJ1-6; D gene uncertain. Germline CDR1 MNHEY, CDR2 SVGAGI. The ends were cut back, 6 bases at V and 6 bases at J, with 15 bases in the middle. There are 15 residues in the CDR3. In DNA form, the CDR3 reads TGTGCCAGCAGCGGGGATCGGGCCCGTAATTCACCCCTCCACTTT. The encoded protein is CASSGDRARNSPLHF.

V is TRBV4-1 and J is TRBJ2-5, with unresolved D. With 1 base removed from V and 1 base from J, the gap between germline ends came to 7 bases. The CDR3 has 14 amino acids. CDR1 and CDR2 (germline): MGHRA, YSYEKL. CDR3 loop: CASSQADIQETQYF. The CDR3 DNA is TGCGCCAGCAGCCAAGCCGACATCCAAGAGACCCAGTACTTC.

The genes are TRBV3-1 (or the pseudogene TRBV3-2) and TRBJ2-1, with 8 bases identical to TRBD1. The CDR3 is made up of 15 amino acids. CDR1 and CDR2 (germline): LGHDT, YNNKEL (reference sequence). Losses at the gene ends were 3 bases for V and 4 bases for J; bases not matched to a gene: 5. The CDR3 DNA reads TGTGCCAGCAGCCACTCCGGGACAGGATACAATGAGCAGTTCTTC. This sequence encodes CASSHSGTGYNEQFF.